This TCR beta chain was captured by sequencing in a study of blood T cell repertoires in COVID-19. Background on the study: Donors in the United States, Italy and Spain gave samples during acute or convalescent COVID-19.

In the original analysis: Estimation of nucleated cell counts relied on the amplification of reference gene primers. Assay: immunoSEQ multiplex PCR; the TCRdb copy retains only in-frame clones and omits some. That table gives V, J and clone size, and the DNA gave D and trimming. The sample contains several thousand clones, less than 90% of which appear only once. The CDR3 length is 16 residues. J lost 4 bases, V lost 3 bases, and 4 bases had no gene match. Germline V lookup: CDR1 KGHSH, CDR2 LQKENI. The source of this sequence is a human donor in a cohort sampled during active COVID-19. The V gene is TRBV18, the J gene TRBJ2-1; 12 bases are a match to TRBD2. The material sequenced was peripheral blood. The CDR3 sequence is CASSPRLAGDYNEQFF. DNA for the CDR3: TGTGCCAGCTCACCTCGACTAGCGGGGGATTACAATGAGCAGTTCTTC. Filled out from reference TRBV18 and TRBJ2-1, the complete variable domain reads NAGVMQNPRHLVRRRGQEARLRCSPMKGHSHVYWYRQLPEEGLKFMVYLQKENIIDESGMPKERFSAEFPKEGPSILRIQQVVRGDSAAYFCASSPRLAGDYNEQFFGPGTRLTVL.